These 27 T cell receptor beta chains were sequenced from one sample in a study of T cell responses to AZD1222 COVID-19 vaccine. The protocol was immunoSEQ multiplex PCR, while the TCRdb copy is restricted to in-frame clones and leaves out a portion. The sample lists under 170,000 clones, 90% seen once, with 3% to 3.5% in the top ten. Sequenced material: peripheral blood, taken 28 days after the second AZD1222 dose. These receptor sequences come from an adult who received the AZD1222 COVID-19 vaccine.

CDR3 DNA sequence: TGTGCCTGGAGCGCAGGGGGTTCTGGAAACACCATATATTTT. Translating it yields CAWSAGGSGNTIYF. V is TRBV30 and J is TRBJ1-3; TRBD1 matches at 7 bases. Looked up from germline, CDR1 is GTSNPN and CDR2 is SVGIG (reference sequence). There are 14 residues in the CDR3. The trim removed 3 bases at V and 1 base at J, leaving 3 bases unmatched.

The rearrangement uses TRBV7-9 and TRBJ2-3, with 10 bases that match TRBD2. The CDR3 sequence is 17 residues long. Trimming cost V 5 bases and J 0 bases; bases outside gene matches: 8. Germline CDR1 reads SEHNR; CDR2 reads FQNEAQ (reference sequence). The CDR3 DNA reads TGTGCCAGCAGCCCGAGGACTAGCGGTAAAAGCACAGATACGCAGTATTTT. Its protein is CASSPRTSGKSTDTQYF. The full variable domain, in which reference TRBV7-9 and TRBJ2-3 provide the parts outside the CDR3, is DTGVSQNPRHKITKRGQNVTFRCDPISEHNRLYWYRQTLGQGPEFLTYFQNEAQLEKSRLLSDRFSAERPKGSFSTLEIQRTEQGDSAMYLCASSPRTSGKSTDTQYFGPGTRLTVL.

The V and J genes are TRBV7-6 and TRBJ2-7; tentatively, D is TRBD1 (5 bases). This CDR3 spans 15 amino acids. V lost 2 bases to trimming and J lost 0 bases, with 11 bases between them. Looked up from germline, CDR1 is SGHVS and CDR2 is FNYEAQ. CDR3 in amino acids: CASSLKGLSSYEQYF. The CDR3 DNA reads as TGTGCCAGCAGCTTAAAGGGGTTGAGCTCCTACGAGCAGTACTTC.

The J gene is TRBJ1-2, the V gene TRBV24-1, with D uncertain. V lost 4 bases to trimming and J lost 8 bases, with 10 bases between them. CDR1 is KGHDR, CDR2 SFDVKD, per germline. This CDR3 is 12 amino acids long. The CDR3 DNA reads TGTGCCACCAGTGACCCGACGATCGGCTACACCTTC. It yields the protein CATSDPTIGYTF.

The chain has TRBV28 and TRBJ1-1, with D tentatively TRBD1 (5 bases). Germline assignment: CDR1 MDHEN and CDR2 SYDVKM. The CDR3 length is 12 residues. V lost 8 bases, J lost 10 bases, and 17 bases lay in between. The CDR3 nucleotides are TGTGCCAGCGGATCTGGGGGGGGAAGAGCTTTCTTT. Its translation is CASGSGGGRAFF.

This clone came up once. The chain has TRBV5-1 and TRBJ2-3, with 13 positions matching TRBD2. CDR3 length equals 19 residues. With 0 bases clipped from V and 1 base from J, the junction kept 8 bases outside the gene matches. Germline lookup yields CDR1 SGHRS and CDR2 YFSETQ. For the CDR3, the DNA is TGCGCCAGCAGCTTGGTTACTAGCGGGAGGGCCCGGGGCACAGATACGCAGTATTTT. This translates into CASSLVTSGRARGTDTQYF.

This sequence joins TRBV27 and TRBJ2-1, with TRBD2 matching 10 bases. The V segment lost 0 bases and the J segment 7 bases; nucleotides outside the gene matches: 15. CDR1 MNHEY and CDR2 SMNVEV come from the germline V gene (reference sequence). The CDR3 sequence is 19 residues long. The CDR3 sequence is CASSLSGHRGTSVGNEQFF. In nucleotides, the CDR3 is TGTGCCAGCAGTTTATCTGGCCACAGGGGGACTAGCGTGGGGAATGAGCAGTTCTTC.

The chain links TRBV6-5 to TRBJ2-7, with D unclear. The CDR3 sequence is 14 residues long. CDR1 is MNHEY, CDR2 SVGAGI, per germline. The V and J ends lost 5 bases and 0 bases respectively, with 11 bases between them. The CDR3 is CASSTDASSYEQYF. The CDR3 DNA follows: TGTGCCAGCAGTACCGACGCGAGCTCCTACGAGCAGTACTTC.

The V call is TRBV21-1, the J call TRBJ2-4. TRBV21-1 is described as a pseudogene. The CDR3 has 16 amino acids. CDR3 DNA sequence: TGTGCCAGCGCCGGGCACGTGTGTCTAGCCAAAAACATTCAGTACTTC. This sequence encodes CASAGHVCLAKNIQYF.

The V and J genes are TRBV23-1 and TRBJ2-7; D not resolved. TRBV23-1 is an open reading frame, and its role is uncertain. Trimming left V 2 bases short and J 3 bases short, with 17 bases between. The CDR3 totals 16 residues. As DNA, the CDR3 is TGCGCCAGCAGTCAAACCCCTCGGGCCACCTGCTACGAGCAGTACTTC. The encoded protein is CASSQTPRATCYEQYF.

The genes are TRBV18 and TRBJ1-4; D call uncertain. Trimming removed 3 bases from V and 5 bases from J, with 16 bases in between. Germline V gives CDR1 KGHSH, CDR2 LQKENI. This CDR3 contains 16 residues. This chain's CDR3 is CASSPRAAGGNEKLFF. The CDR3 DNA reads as TGTGCCAGCTCACCGCGGGCCGCAGGAGGAAATGAAAAACTGTTTTTT.

CDR3 in DNA: TGCGCCAGCAGCCAAACAGTCCTCGGCCAGGGGGCTTACTCTGGAAACACCATATATTTT. It codes for CASSQTVLGQGAYSGNTIYF. The chain employs TRBV4-1 and TRBJ1-3, with 8 bases matching TRBD1. The germline gives CDR1 MGHRA, CDR2 YSYEKL. The junction had 15 bases not matched to a gene; V was cut back by 2 bases and J by 0 bases. The CDR3 is 20 residues long.

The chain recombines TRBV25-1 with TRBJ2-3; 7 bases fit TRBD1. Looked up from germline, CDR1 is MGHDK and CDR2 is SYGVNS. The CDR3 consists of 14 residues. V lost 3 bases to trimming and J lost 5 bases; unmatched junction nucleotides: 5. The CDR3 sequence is CASSDEGAGDTQYF. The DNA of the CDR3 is TGTGCCAGCAGTGACGAGGGGGCAGGAGATACGCAGTATTTT.

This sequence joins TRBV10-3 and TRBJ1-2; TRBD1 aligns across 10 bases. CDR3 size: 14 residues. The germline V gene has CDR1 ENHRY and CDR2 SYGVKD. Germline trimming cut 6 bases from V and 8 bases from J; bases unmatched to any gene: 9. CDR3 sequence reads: CAISQDRGQGGYTF. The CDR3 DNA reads TGTGCCATCAGCCAAGACAGGGGGCAAGGAGGCTACACCTTC.

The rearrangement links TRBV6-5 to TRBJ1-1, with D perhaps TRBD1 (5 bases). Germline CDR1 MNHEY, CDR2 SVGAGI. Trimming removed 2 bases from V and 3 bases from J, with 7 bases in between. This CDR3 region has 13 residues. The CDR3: CASSYRDDTEAFF. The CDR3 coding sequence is TGTGCCAGCAGTTACAGGGACGACACTGAAGCTTTCTTT.

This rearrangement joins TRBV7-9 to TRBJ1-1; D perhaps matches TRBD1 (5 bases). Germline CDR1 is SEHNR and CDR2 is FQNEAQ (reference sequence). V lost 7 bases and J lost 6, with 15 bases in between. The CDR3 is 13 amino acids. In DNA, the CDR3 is TGTGCCAGCACCAAAAGCAGGGTTGCTGAAGCTTTCTTT. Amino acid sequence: CASTKSRVAEAFF.

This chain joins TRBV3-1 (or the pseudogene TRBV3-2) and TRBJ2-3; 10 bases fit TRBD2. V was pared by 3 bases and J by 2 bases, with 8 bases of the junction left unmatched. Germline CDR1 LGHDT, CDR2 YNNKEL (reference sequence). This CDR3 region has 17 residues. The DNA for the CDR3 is TGTGCCAGCAGCCAGGAGGGACTAGCGTTATCCACAGATACGCAGTATTTT. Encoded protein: CASSQEGLALSTDTQYF.

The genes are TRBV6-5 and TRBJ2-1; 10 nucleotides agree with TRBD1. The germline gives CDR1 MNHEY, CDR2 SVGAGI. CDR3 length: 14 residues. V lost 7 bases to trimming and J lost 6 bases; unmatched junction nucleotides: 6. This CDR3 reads CASMPRDRGNEQFF. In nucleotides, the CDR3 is TGTGCCAGCATGCCCCGGGACAGGGGCAATGAGCAGTTCTTC.

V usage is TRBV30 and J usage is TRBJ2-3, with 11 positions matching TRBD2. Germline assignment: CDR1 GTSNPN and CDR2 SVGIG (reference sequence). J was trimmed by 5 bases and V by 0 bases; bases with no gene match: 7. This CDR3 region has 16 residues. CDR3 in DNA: TGTGCCTGGAGTGTGGGGACTAGCGGTGAACAAGATACGCAGTATTTT. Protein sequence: CAWSVGTSGEQDTQYF.

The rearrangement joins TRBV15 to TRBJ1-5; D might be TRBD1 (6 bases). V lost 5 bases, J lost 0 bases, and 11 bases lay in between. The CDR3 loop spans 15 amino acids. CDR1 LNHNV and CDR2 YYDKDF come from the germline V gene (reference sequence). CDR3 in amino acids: CATSHTGSSNQPQHF. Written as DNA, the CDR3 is TGTGCCACCAGCCACACAGGGAGTAGCAATCAGCCCCAGCATTTT.

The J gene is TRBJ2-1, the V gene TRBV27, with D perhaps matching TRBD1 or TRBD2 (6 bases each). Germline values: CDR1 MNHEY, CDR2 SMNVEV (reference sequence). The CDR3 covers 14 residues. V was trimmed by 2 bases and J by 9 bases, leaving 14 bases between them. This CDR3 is CASSLTLGGGEQFF. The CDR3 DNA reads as TGTGCCAGCAGTTTAACTTTGGGGGGCGGTGAGCAGTTCTTC.

The CDR3 bases are TGTGCCAGCAGTTTTTCCGGGACGGAGCAGTACTTC. Translation: CASSFSGTEQYF. The J gene is TRBJ2-7, the V gene TRBV6-5; D might be TRBD1 or TRBD2, each matching 5 bases. The CDR3 runs 12 residues. The V gene lost 4 bases and the J gene lost 7 bases, with 11 bases spanning the gap. Per germline, CDR1 MNHEY and CDR2 SVGAGI.

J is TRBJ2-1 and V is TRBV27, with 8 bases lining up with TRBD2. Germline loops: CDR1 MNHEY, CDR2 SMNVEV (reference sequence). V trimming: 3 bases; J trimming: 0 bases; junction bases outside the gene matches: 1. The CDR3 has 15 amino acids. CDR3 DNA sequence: TGTGCCAGCAGTTTCGGGGGGGCCTCCTACAATGAGCAGTTCTTC. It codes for CASSFGGASYNEQFF.

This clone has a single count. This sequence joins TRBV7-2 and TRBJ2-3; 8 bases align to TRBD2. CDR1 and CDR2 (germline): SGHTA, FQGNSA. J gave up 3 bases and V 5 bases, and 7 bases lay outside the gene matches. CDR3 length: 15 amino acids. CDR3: CASSKWGLGTDTQYF. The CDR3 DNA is TGTGCCAGCAGCAAATGGGGACTAGGTACAGATACGCAGTATTTT.

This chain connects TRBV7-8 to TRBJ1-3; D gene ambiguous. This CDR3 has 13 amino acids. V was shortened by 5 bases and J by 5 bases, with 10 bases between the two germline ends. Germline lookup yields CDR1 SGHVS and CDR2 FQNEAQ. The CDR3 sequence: CASSVGWRNTIYF. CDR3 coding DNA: TGTGCCAGCAGCGTCGGGTGGCGAAACACCATATATTTT.

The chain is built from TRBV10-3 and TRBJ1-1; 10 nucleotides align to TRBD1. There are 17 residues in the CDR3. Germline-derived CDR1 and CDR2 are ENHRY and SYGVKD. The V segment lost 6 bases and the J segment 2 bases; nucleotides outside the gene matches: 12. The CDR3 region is CAISGKPGQGLNTEAFF. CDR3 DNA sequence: TGTGCCATCAGCGGGAAGCCGGGACAGGGGCTAAACACTGAAGCTTTCTTT.

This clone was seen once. The CDR3 spells CASSEGAVGGNQPQHF. In nucleotides, the CDR3 is TGTGCCAGCAGTGAGGGGGCGGTGGGGGGCAATCAGCCCCAGCATTTT. The chain links TRBV6-1 to TRBJ1-5, with D maybe TRBD1 (6 bases). The CDR3 sequence is 16 residues long. V lost 3 bases, J lost 2 bases, and 14 bases lay in between. The germline V gene has CDR1 MNHNS and CDR2 SASEGT.